This T cell receptor beta chain was recorded in a study of blood T cell repertoires in COVID-19. Looking at the study overall: The United States, Italy and Spain provided the acute and convalescent COVID-19 samples.

From germline, CDR1 is SGDLS and CDR2 YYNGEE. CDR3 length: 17 amino acids. The study drew participants aged about 18 to 89 years from roughly 25 US areas. Participant reports of clinical history set cohort assignment. Authors' data handling: From reference gene primer amplification, estimates of nucleated cell counts were derived. Measured with immunoSEQ multiplex PCR; TCRdb has only the in-frame clones, and not every one. The V and J calls and clone size are taken from that table; D and trimming were inferred from the DNA. Among nearly 250,000 clones listed, approximately 85% were seen once. Regarding this clone: A single base separates this from a much larger clone, so it may be a read error. Other DNA sequences within the sample encode an identical CDR3.

The sequenced sample consisted of PBMCs or T cells enriched from blood (not recorded which). This rearrangement joins TRBV9 to TRBJ2-2; 9 bases line up with TRBD2. The receptor comes from a woman aged 45-60 years with acute COVID-19. In DNA, the CDR3 is TGTGCCAGCCGCGTAGCGGCGGGGGGGCCTAGTGCCGGGGAGCTGTTTTTT. The encoded protein is CASRVAAGGPSAGELFF.